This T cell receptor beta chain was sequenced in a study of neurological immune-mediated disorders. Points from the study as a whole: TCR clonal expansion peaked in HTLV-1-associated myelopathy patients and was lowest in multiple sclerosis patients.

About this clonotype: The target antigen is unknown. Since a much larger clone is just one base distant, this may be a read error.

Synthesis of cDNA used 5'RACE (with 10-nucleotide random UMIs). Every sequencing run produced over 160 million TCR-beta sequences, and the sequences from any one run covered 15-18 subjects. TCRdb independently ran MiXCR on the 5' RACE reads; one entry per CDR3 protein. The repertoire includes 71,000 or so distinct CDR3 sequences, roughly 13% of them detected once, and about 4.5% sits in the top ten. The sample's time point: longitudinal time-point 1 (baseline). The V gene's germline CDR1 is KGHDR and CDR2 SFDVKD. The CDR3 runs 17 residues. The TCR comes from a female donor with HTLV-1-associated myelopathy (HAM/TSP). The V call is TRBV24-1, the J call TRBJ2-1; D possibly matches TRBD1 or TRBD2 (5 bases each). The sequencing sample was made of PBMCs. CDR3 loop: CATSDPGHRGSYSEQFF. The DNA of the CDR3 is TGTGCCACCAGTGACCCCGGACATCGGGGTTCGTACAGTGAGCAGTTCTTC.